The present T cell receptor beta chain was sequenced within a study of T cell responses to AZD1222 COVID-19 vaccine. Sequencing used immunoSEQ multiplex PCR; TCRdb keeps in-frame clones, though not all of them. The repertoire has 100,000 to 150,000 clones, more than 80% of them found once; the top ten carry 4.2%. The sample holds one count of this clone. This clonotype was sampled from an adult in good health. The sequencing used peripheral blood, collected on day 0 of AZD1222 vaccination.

CDR3 protein: CASSSPRQGYEQYF. As DNA, the CDR3 is TGTGCCAGCAGCTCCCCGAGACAGGGATACGAGCAGTACTTC. The chain couples TRBV5-5 to TRBJ2-7, with 7 bases fitting TRBD1. Germline-derived CDR1 and CDR2 are SGHKS and YYEKEE (reference sequence). CDR3 size: 14 residues. Trimming took 3 bases from V and 4 from J; bases not matched to a gene: 7.